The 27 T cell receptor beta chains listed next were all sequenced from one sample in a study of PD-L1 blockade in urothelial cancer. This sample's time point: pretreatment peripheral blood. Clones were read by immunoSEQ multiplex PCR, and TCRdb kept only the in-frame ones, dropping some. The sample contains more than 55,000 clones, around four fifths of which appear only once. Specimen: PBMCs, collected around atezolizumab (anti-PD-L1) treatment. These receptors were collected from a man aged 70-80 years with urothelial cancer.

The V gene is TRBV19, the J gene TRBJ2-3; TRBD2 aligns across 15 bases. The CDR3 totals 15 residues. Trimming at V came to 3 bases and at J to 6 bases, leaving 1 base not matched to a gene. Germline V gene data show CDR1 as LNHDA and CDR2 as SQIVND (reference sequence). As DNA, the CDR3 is TGTGCCAGTAGTATCGGACTAGCGGGAGGGGATACGCAGTATTTT. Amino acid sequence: CASSIGLAGGDTQYF.

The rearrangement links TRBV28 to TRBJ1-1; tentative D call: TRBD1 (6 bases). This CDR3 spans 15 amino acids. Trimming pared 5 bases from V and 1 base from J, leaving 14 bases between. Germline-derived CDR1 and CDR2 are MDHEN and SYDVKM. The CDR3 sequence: CASSPPTQGNTEAFF. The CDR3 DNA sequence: TGTGCCAGCAGTCCCCCCACACAGGGGAACACTGAAGCTTTCTTT.

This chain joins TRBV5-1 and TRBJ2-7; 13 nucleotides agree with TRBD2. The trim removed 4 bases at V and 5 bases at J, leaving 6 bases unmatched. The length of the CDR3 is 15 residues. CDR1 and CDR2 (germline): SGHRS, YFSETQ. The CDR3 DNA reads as TGCGCCAGCAGCCAACTAGCGGGAGGGCCCAACGAGCAGTACTTC. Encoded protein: CASSQLAGGPNEQYF.

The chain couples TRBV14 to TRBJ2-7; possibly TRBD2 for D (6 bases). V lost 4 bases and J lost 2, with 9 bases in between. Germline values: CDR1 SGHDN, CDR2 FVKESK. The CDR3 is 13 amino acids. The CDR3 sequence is CASSLPGAYEQYF. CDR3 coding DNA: TGTGCCAGCAGCCTTCCGGGGGCCTACGAGCAGTACTTC.

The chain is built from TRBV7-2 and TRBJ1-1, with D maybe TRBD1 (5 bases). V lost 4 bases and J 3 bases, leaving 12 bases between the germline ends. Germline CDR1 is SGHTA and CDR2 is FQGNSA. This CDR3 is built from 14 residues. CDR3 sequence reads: CASSSSWGDTEAFF. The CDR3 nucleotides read TGTGCCAGCAGCTCCTCGTGGGGGGACACTGAAGCTTTCTTT. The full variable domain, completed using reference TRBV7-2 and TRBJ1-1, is GAGVSQSPSNKVTEKGKDVELRCDPISGHTALYWYRQSLGQGLEFLIYFQGNSAPDKSGLPSDRFSAERTGGSVSTLTIQRTQQEDSAVYLCASSSSWGDTEAFFGQGTRLTVV.

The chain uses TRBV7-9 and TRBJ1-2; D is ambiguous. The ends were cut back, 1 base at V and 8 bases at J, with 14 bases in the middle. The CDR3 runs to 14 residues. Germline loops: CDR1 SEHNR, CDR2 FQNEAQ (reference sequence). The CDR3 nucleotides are TGTGCCAGCAGCTTAGGGGCCAGGTCAATCGGCTACACCTTC. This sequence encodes CASSLGARSIGYTF. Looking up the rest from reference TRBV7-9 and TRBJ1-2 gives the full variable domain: DTGVSQNPRHKITKRGQNVTFRCDPISEHNRLYWYRQTLGQGPEFLTYFQNEAQLEKSRLLSDRFSAERPKGSFSTLEIQRTEQGDSAMYLCASSLGARSIGYTFGSGTRLTVV.

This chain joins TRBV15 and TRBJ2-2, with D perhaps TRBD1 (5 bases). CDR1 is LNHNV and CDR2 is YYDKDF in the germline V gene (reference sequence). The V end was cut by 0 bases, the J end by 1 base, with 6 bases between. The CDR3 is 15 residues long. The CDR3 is CATSRDRENTGELFF. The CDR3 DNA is TGTGCCACCAGCAGAGACAGGGAGAACACCGGGGAGCTGTTTTTT.

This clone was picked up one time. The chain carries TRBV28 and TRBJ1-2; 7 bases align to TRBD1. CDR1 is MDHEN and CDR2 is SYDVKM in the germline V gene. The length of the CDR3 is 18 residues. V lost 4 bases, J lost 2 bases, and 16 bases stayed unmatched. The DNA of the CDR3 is TGTGCCAGCAGTTCAACCAAGATATGGGACAGATACAACTATGGCTACACCTTC. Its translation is CASSSTKIWDRYNYGYTF.

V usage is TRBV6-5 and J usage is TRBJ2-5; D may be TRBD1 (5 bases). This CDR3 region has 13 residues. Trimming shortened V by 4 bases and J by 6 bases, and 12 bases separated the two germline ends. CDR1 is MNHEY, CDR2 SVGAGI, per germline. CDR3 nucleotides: TGTGCCAGCAGTTCCCAGGGCGTTCAGACCCAGTACTTC. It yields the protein CASSSQGVQTQYF.

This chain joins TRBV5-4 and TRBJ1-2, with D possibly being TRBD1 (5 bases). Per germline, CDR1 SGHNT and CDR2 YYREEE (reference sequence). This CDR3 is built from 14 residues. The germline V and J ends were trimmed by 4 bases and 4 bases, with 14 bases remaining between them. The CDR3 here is CASSQETGFYGYTF. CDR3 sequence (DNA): TGTGCCAGCAGCCAAGAAACAGGATTCTATGGCTACACCTTC.

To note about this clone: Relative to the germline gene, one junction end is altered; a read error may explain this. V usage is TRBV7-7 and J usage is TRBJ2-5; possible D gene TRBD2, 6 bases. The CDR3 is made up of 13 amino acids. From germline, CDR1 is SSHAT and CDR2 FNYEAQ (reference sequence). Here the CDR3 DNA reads TGTGCTAGCAGCTTAGCGGCGAGGGAGACCCAGTACTTC. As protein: CASSLAARETQYF. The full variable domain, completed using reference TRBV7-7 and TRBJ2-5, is GAGVSQSPRYKVTKRGQDVTLRCDPISSHATLYWYQQALGQGPEFLTYFNYEAQPDKSGLPSDRFSAERPEGSISTLTIQRTEQRDSAMYRCASSLAARETQYFGPGTRLLVL.

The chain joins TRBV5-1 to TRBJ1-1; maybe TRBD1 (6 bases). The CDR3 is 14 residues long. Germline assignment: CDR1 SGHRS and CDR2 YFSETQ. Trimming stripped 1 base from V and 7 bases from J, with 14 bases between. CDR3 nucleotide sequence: TGCGCCAGCAGCTTGAAACAGGGCAGGGGTGAAGCTTTCTTT. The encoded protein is CASSLKQGRGEAFF.

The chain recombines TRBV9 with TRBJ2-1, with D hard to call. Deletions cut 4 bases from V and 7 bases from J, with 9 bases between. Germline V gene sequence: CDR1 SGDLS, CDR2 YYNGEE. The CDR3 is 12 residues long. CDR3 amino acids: CASSPQENEQFF. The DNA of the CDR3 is TGTGCCAGCAGCCCCCAAGAGAATGAGCAGTTCTTC.

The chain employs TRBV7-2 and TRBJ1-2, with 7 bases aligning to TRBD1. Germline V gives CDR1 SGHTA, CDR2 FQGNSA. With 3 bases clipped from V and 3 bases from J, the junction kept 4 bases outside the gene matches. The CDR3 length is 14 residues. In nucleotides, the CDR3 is TGTGCCAGCAGCTTCGGGACAGAACACTATGGCTACACCTTC. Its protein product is CASSFGTEHYGYTF.

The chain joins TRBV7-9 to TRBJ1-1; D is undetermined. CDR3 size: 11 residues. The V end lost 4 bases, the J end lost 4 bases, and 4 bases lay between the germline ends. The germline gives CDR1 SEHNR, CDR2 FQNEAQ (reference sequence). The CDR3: CASSSVTEAFF. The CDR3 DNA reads TGTGCCAGCAGCTCGGTCACTGAAGCTTTCTTT.

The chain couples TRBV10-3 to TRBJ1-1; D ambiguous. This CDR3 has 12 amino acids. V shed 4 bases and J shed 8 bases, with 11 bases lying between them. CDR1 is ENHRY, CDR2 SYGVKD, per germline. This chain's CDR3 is CAISVSGVEAFF. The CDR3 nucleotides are TGTGCCATCAGTGTCTCAGGCGTCGAAGCTTTCTTT.

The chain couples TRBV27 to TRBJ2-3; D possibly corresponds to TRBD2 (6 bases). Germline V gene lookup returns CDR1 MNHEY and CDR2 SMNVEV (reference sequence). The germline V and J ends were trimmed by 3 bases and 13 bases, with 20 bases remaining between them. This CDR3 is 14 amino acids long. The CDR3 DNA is TGTGCCAGCAGTTTGACCGAAATTAGTGGGAGGAAGTATTTT. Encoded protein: CASSLTEISGRKYF.

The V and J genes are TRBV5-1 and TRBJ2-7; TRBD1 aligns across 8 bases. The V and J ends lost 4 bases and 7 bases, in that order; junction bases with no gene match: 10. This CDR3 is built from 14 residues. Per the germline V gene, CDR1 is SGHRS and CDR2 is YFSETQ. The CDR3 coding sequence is TGCGCCAGCAGCCTGCAGGGGGCCCCGGGGGAGCAGTACTTC. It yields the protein CASSLQGAPGEQYF. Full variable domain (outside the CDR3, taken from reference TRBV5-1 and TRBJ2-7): KAGVTQTPRYLIKTRGQQVTLSCSPISGHRSVSWYQQTPGQGLQFLFEYFSETQRNKGNFPGRFSGRQFSNSRSEMNVSTLELGDSALYLCASSLQGAPGEQYFGPGTRLTVT.

The CDR3 DNA is TGTGCCAGCAGCCCCATTCGGGGGGCGGAACAGCCCCAGCATTTT. The encoded protein is CASSPIRGAEQPQHF. This rearrangement joins TRBV7-2 to TRBJ1-5, with D perhaps matching TRBD1 (6 bases). There are 15 residues in the CDR3. Trimming shortened V by 5 bases and J by 7 bases, and 18 bases separated the two germline ends. CDR1 and CDR2 (germline): SGHTA, FQGNSA.

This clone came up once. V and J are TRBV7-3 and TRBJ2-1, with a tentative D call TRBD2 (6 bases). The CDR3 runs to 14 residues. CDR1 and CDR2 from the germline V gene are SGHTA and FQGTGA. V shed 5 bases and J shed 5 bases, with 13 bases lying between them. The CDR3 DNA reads TGTGCCAGCAGCCCCGGCGTAGCGGACAATGAGCAGTTCTTC. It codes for CASSPGVADNEQFF.

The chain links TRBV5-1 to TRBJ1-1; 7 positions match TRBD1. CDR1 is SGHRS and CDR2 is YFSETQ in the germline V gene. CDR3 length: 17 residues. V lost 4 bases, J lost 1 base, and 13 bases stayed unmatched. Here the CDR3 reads CASSVEPQGVGNTEAFF. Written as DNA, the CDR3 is TGCGCCAGCAGCGTAGAACCCCAGGGGGTAGGGAACACTGAAGCTTTCTTT.

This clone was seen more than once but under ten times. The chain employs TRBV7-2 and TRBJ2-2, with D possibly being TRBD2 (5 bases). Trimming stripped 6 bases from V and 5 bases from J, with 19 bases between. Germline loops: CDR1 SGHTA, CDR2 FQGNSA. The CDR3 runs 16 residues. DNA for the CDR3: TGTGCCAGCAGATCCGGACTCGCCGAATGGACCGGGGAGCTGTTTTTT. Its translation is CASRSGLAEWTGELFF. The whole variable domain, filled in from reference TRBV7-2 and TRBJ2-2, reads GAGVSQSPSNKVTEKGKDVELRCDPISGHTALYWYRQSLGQGLEFLIYFQGNSAPDKSGLPSDRFSAERTGGSVSTLTIQRTQQEDSAVYLCASRSGLAEWTGELFFGEGSRLTVL.

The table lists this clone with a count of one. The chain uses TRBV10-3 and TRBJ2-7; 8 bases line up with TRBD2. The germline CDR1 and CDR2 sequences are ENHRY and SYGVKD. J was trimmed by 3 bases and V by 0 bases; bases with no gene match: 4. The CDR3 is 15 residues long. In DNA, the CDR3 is TGTGCCATCAGTGAGTCGGGGCTAGCGGGCTACGAGCAGTACTTC. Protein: CAISESGLAGYEQYF.

The CDR3 region has the DNA TGCGCCAGCAGCCAAGATTTGGGACTAGCGGCCAATTCCTACGAGCAGTACTTC. Protein: CASSQDLGLAANSYEQYF. J is TRBJ2-7 and V is TRBV4-3; the match to TRBD2 covers 11 bases. This CDR3 has 18 amino acids. The V segment lost 0 bases and the J segment 1 base; nucleotides outside the gene matches: 8. Germline V gene sequence: CDR1 LGHNA, CDR2 YSLEER.

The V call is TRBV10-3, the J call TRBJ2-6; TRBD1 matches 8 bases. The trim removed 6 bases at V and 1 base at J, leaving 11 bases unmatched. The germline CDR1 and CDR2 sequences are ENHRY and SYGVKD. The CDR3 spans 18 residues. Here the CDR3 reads CAISERAGGASGANVLTF. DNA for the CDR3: TGTGCCATCAGCGAGCGGGCAGGGGGCGCGTCTGGGGCCAACGTCCTGACTTTC.

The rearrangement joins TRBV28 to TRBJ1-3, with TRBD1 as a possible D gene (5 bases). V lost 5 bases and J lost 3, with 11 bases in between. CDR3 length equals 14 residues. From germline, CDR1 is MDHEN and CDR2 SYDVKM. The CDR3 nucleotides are TGTGCCAGCAGTGACAGTGGCAATGGAAACACCATATATTTT. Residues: CASSDSGNGNTIYF.

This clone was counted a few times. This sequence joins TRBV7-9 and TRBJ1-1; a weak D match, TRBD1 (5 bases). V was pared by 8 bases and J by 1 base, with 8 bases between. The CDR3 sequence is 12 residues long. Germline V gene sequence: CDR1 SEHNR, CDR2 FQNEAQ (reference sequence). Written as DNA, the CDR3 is TGTGCCAGCGGCACAGGGAACACTGAAGCTTTCTTT. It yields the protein CASGTGNTEAFF.